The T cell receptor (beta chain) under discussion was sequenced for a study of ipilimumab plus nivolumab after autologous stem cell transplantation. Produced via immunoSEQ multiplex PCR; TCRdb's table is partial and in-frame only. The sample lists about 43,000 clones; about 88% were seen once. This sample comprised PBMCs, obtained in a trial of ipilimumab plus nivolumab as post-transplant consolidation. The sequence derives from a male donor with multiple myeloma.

The CDR3 region has the DNA TGTGCCAGTAGGGACAGGGGCCGGGAGACCCAGTACTTC. Amino acids: CASRDRGRETQYF. The chain employs TRBV19 and TRBJ2-5, with 9 bases identical to TRBD1. This CDR3 is 13 amino acids long. Germline CDR1 and CDR2: LNHDA and SQIVND (reference sequence). J lost 5 bases, V lost 6 bases, and 4 bases had no gene match.